Below, one T cell receptor beta chain is given with its context. The clone's antigen remains unknown. Base qualities are not recorded, but no much larger clone differs from it by a single base. The data belong to a study of T cell changes during pregnancy in multiple sclerosis (dated by TCRdb to the late 2010s). Study-level background: Changes in the T cell repertoire over the course of pregnancy were examined in this study in women with multiple sclerosis.

The library was built by means of the immunoSEQ multiplex PCR assay. TCRdb took over this immuneACCESS table, retaining in-frame rearrangements with V and J assigned. Such tables are incomplete; in checked studies, under half of the missing clones stem from an unresolved V gene, and the remainder is unexplained. For this sample there are approximately 61,000 clones; 90% appear just once. Approximately 3% of the sample lies in the top ten. Reading from cysteine to phenylalanine, the CDR3 counts 15 amino acids. Only the CDR3 part of the read is kept: 45 bases, read in frame from the first base. The rearrangement combines TRBV21-1 with TRBJ1-4. TRBV21-1 is designated a pseudogene. The receptor's source is a female donor in good health, enrolled as a control in a pregnancy study. The sample here was peripheral blood, taken in the first trimester of pregnancy. The CDR3 in this case is CASSKRVREEEKLFF. The DNA sequence is given as TGTGCCAGCAGCAAACGAGTCAGGGAGGAGGAAAAACTGTTTTTT.